A selection of T cell receptor beta chains follows, all from one sample in a study of blood T cell repertoires in COVID-19. Libraries were prepared by immunoSEQ multiplex PCR; TCRdb keeps only in-frame clonotypes and omits some of them. The sample consists of some 500,000 clones, around 90% of them appearing once. The sequenced sample consisted of peripheral blood. Receptors originate from a woman aged 45-60 years with COVID-19, enrolled during active disease. The CDR3 runs from the conserved cysteine through the conserved F or W. Rows give clone size only sometimes, using once, few, many, or a class for an expanded clone.

TRBV24-1,TRBJ2-1,-,CATSDPQASQASLSGNEQFF
TRBV6-5,TRBJ1-3,-,CASSYSDNKGDTIYF
TRBV30,TRBJ2-3,-,CAWTRGLSTDTQYF
TRBV2,TRBJ1-2,-,CASSAGSYGYTF
TRBV18,TRBJ1-3,-,CASSPSAVNSGNTIYF
TRBV5-1,TRBJ2-1,-,CASSFFPSGGASGNEQFF
TRBV10-1,TRBJ1-1,-,CASSPGMNTEAFF
TRBV13,TRBJ1-3,-,CASRGQGDHRSGNTIYF
TRBV6-4,TRBJ2-2,-,CASSNRVGNTGELFF
TRBV5-1,TRBJ1-2,-,CASSLVPGSYGYTF
TRBV3-1/TRBV3-2,TRBJ2-5,-,CASSLLMRGPVETQYF
TRBV24-1,TRBJ2-1,once,CATSDLPLAGGTNEQFF
TRBV19,TRBJ1-5,many,CASSRTTGGGNQPQHF
TRBV9,TRBJ2-1,-,CASSVSGGLYNEQFF
TRBV19,TRBJ1-2,-,CASSFTPPEGYGYTF
TRBV24-1,TRBJ2-3,-,CATSDEGAPADTQYF
TRBV2,TRBJ2-7,-,CASRVRSTSYEQYF
TRBV7-9,TRBJ1-1,-,CASSSPGARKGLTNTEAFF